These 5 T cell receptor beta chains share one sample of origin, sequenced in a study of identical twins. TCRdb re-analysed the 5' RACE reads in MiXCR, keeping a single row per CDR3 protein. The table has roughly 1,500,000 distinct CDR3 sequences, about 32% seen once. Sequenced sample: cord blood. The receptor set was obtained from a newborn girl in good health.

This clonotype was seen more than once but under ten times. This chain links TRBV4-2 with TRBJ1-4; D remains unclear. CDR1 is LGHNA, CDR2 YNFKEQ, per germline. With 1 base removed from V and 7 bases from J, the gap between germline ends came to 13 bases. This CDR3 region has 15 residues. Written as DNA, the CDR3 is TGTGCCAGCAGCCAAGGGGGTGGGGAGAGTGAAAAACTGTTTTTT. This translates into CASSQGGGESEKLFF.

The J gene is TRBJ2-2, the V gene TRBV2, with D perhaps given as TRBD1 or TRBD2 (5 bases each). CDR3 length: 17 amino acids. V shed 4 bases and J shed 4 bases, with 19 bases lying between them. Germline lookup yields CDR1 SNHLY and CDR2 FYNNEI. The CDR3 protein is CASSGQGQRAGTGELFF. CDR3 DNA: TGTGCCAGCAGTGGCCAGGGTCAGAGGGCTGGCACCGGGGAGCTGTTTTTT.

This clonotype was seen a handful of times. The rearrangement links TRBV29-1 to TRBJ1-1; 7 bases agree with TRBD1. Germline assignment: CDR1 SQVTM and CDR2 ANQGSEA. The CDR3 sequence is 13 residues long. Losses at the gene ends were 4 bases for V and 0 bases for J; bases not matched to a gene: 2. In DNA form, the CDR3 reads TGCAGCGTTGTGGACAGGTTGAACACTGAAGCTTTCTTT. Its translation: CSVVDRLNTEAFF. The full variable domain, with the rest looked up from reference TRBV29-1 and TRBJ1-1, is SAVISQKPSRDICQRGTSLTIQCQVDSQVTMMFWYRQQPGQSLTLIATANQGSEATYESGFVIDKFPISRPNLTFSTLTVSNMSPEDSSIYLCSVVDRLNTEAFFGQGTRLTVV.

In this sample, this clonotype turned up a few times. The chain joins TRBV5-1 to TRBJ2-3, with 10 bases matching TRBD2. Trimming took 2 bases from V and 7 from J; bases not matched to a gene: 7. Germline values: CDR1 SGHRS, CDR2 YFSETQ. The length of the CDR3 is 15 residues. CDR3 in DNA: TGCGCCAGCAGCTTCCGCCTAGCGGGAGCCCATACGCAGTATTTT. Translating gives CASSFRLAGAHTQYF.

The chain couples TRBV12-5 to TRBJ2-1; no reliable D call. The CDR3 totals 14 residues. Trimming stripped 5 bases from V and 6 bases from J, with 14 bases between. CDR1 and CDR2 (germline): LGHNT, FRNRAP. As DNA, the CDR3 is TGTGCTAGTGGTCCCTCCCGAGTCCTCAATGAGCAGTTCTTC. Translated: CASGPSRVLNEQFF. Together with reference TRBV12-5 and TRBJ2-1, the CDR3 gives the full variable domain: DARVTQTPRHKVTEMGQEVTMRCQPILGHNTVFWYRQTMMQGLELLAYFRNRAPLDDSGMPKDRFSAEMPDATLATLKIQPSEPRDSAVYFCASGPSRVLNEQFFGPGTRLTVL.